These T cell receptor beta chains were read from a single sample in a study of shared clonotypes between healthy human individuals. The repertoire was sequenced with immunoSEQ multiplex PCR; TCRdb's copy has only in-frame clones and lacks some. The sample has about 2.1 million clones, around 93% seen once. The sample consisted of naive CD8+ T cells from PBMCs. The receptors were sampled from a young man in good health. Some clones in this sample may be carry-over from other donors' samples. Both conserved end residues are part of each CDR3. D genes are given only for firm matches. A row's size may be missing; if present it is once, few, many or a size class.

D gene | J gene | V gene | clone size | CDR3 DNA | CDR3 protein
TRBD2 | TRBJ2-3 | TRBV7-9 | NA | TGTGCCAGCAGCGAAAGGACTAGCGGGAGTAGGGGTACGCAGTATTTT | CASSERTSGSRGTQYF
TRBD2 | TRBJ2-7 | TRBV2 | NA | TGTGCCAGCAGTGTGTGGACTAGCGTCTCCTACGAGCAGTACTTC | CASSVWTSVSYEQYF
NA | TRBJ1-2 | TRBV4-1 | NA | TGCGCCAGCAGCCAAGATAGCCGGGGGTATGGCTACACCTTC | CASSQDSRGYGYTF
NA | TRBJ2-7 | TRBV4-3 | once | TGCGCCAGCAGCCACCTCGAGGGGGGTTACGAGCAGTACTTC | CASSHLEGGYEQYF
NA | TRBJ2-2 | TRBV9 | once | TGTGCCAGCAGCGCCCTCCCGGCCCCAGGGGCGGGGGACACCGGGGAGCTGTTTTTT | CASSALPAPGAGDTGELFF
TRBD1 | TRBJ2-1 | TRBV7-9 | NA | TGTGCCAGCTGGGGACAGAGGCCCATGTTTGAGCAGTTCTTC | CASWGQRPMFEQFF
TRBD1 | TRBJ2-5 | TRBV27 | once | TGTGCCAGCAGGCTAATACAGGGGGCGGTGACCCAGTACTTC | CASRLIQGAVTQYF
NA | TRBJ2-3 | TRBV7-9 | NA | TGTGCCAGCAGCTTGTTAGGAAGAGATACGCAGTATTTT | CASSLLGRDTQYF
NA | TRBJ2-2 | TRBV28 | NA | TGTGCCAGCAGTCCCTGGGACAACCTGAACACCGGGGAGCTGTTTTTT | CASSPWDNLNTGELFF
TRBD1 | TRBJ1-2 | TRBV27 | once | TGTGCCAGCAGTGTAGGGGGCGCTAACTATGGCTACACCTTC | CASSVGGANYGYTF
TRBD1 | TRBJ1-2 | TRBV27 | NA | TGTGCCAGCAGGATCCGGGACAGCCCTCCCTATGGCTACACCTTC | CASRIRDSPPYGYTF
NA | TRBJ2-7 | TRBV7-2 | NA | TGTGCCAGCAGCCCCGTGGTGAGGCGTCTGAGCTCCTACGAGCAGTACTTC | CASSPVVRRLSSYEQYF